One and the same sample provided the 15 T cell receptor beta chains below, sequenced in a study of cytomegalovirus exposure and HLA in healthy donors. With 60 Vbeta and 13 Jbeta primers, the PCR was carried out. Profiling relied on immunoSEQ multiplex PCR, and the TCRdb table lists in-frame clones only, not all of them. The sample contains fewer than 200,000 clones, about 75% of which appear only once. The sample was PBMCs. The origin of the receptors is a woman between 50 and 59 years old in good health and CMV-seropositive.

This sequence joins TRBV29-1 and TRBJ2-6; unclear D gene. CDR1 SQVTM and CDR2 ANQGSEA come from the germline V gene. Trimming took off 8 bases at V and 5 bases at J, with 16 bases between the two ends. The CDR3 covers 14 residues. The CDR3 loop reads CSPFQRGWANVLTF. DNA of the CDR3: TGCAGCCCCTTCCAGCGAGGCTGGGCCAACGTCCTGACTTTC.

Only one count was recorded for this clone. This rearrangement joins TRBV2 to TRBJ2-7; 8 nucleotides line up with TRBD2. The CDR3 extends over 12 amino acids. J was trimmed by 2 bases and V by 7 bases; bases with no gene match: 1. From germline, CDR1 is SNHLY and CDR2 FYNNEI. CDR3 loop: CASKRETYEQYF. CDR3 in DNA: TGTGCCAGCAAGCGGGAGACCTACGAGCAGTACTTC.

The rearrangement uses TRBV27 and TRBJ1-1; weak D call: TRBD1 (6 bases). CDR1 is MNHEY and CDR2 is SMNVEV in the germline V gene (reference sequence). The CDR3 is 15 residues long. With 4 bases removed from V and 1 base from J, the gap between germline ends came to 13 bases. The CDR3 coding sequence is TGTGCCAGCAGTTCACAGGGAAGATGGAACACTGAAGCTTTCTTT. Residues: CASSSQGRWNTEAFF.

The rearrangement links TRBV5-1 to TRBJ1-4, with D maybe TRBD1 (6 bases). The CDR3 has 14 amino acids. Germline values: CDR1 SGHRS, CDR2 YFSETQ. V was clipped by 2 bases and J by 3 bases, with 8 bases between them. CDR3 protein: CASSFQGPNEKLFF. The CDR3 coding sequence is TGCGCCAGCAGCTTCCAGGGGCCTAATGAAAAACTGTTTTTT.

The chain's CDR3 is CASSHGLKGAYEQYF. Here the CDR3 DNA reads TGCGCCAGCAGCCACGGACTAAAGGGGGCCTACGAGCAGTACTTC. The chain recombines TRBV5-1 with TRBJ2-5; D possibly matches TRBD1 or TRBD2 (6 bases each). The J call may not be correct, given that the DNA end is closer to TRBJ2-7. The germline V gene encodes CDR1 SGHRS and CDR2 YFSETQ. This CDR3 region has 15 residues.

The V gene is TRBV10-1, the J gene TRBJ2-3; 7 bases match TRBD2. The CDR3 sequence is 15 residues long. Unmatched junction bases numbered 6, after V lost 1 base and J lost 5 bases. Germline V CDR1 and CDR2: WNHNN, SYGVQD (reference sequence). CDR3: CASSELSGGGDTQYF. In nucleotides, the CDR3 is TGCGCCAGCAGTGAGTTGTCGGGGGGTGGAGATACGCAGTATTTT.

The genes are TRBV19 and TRBJ1-4; TRBD1 matches 7 bases. Germline V lookup: CDR1 LNHDA, CDR2 SQIVND (reference sequence). After removal of 6 bases from V and 0 bases from J, the junction contained 4 bases not matched to a gene. The CDR3 loop spans 15 amino acids. CDR3 in DNA: TGTGCCAGTAGCTCCGGGACAGCAACTAATGAAAAACTGTTTTTT. It translates to CASSSGTATNEKLFF.

This clone was counted only a few times. The chain links TRBV9 to TRBJ2-7; 11 positions agree with TRBD1. CDR1 is SGDLS and CDR2 is YYNGEE in the germline V gene. This CDR3 has 15 residues. The V segment lost 4 bases and the J segment 1 base; nucleotides outside the gene matches: 4. This chain's CDR3 is CASSTGQGVSYEQYF. Written as DNA, the CDR3 is TGTGCCAGCAGCACGGGACAGGGGGTTTCCTACGAGCAGTACTTC. The variable domain in full, completed from reference TRBV9 and TRBJ2-7, reads DSGVTQTPKHLITATGQRVTLRCSPRSGDLSVYWYQQSLDQGLQFLIQYYNGEERAKGNILERFSAQQFPDLHSELNLSSLELGDSALYFCASSTGQGVSYEQYFGPGTRLTVT.

This clone was counted once. The rearrangement uses TRBV19 and TRBJ1-2; TRBD1 aligns across 9 bases. The germline CDR1 and CDR2 sequences are LNHDA and SQIVND (reference sequence). Losses at the gene ends were 5 bases for V and 4 bases for J; bases not matched to a gene: 14. There are 17 residues in the CDR3. CDR3 bases: TGTGCCAGTAGTCTGAAGCGGCGGGACAGGGATGTCTATGGCTACACCTTC. It specifies CASSLKRRDRDVYGYTF.

The V gene is TRBV7-9, the J gene TRBJ2-3; TRBD1 matches 7 bases. The ends lost 5 bases at V and 5 bases at J; junction bases unmatched: 10. From germline, CDR1 is SEHNR and CDR2 FQNEAQ (reference sequence). The CDR3 length is 15 residues. The CDR3 DNA is TGTGCCAGCAGCGCCCGCCCACAGGGGATAGATACGCAGTATTTT. The encoded protein is CASSARPQGIDTQYF.

The rearrangement links TRBV13 to TRBJ2-7, with D unclear. This CDR3 spans 15 amino acids. In germline, CDR1 is PRHDT, CDR2 FYEKMQ (reference sequence). V lost 0 bases and J lost 0, with 9 bases in between. CDR3 residues: CASSLGRDFSYEQYF. DNA of the CDR3: TGTGCCAGCAGCTTAGGCCGAGACTTCTCCTACGAGCAGTACTTC. Combining the CDR3 with reference TRBV13 and TRBJ2-7 gives the whole variable domain AAGVIQSPRHLIKEKRETATLKCYPIPRHDTVYWYQQGPGQDPQFLISFYEKMQSDKGSIPDRFSAQQFSDYHSELNMSSLELGDSALYFCASSLGRDFSYEQYFGPGTRLTVT.

This clone showed up just a few times. This sequence joins TRBV30 and TRBJ1-3, with 7 bases that match TRBD1. Germline V gene data show CDR1 as GTSNPN and CDR2 as SVGIG (reference sequence). The CDR3 loop spans 14 amino acids. The trim removed 6 bases at V and 2 bases at J, leaving 7 bases unmatched. As DNA, the CDR3 is TGTGCCTGCGAAATCACAGGGGCTGGAAACACCATATATTTT. Translation gives CACEITGAGNTIYF.

This sequence joins TRBV7-2 and TRBJ1-4, with D maybe TRBD1 (5 bases). CDR1 SGHTA and CDR2 FQGNSA come from the germline V gene. The V end was cut by 4 bases, the J end by 6 bases, with 18 bases between. The CDR3 loop spans 16 amino acids. CDR3 region: CASSSGPGGLDEKLFF. In nucleotides, the CDR3 is TGTGCCAGCAGCTCGGGACCTGGGGGGTTAGATGAAAAACTGTTTTTT.

The rearrangement joins TRBV5-1 to TRBJ1-1, with TRBD1 matching 7 bases. Trimming took 4 bases from V and 1 from J; bases not matched to a gene: 10. Germline V gene data show CDR1 as SGHRS and CDR2 as YFSETQ. The CDR3 has 16 amino acids. CDR3 coding DNA: TGCGCCAGCAGCCCTATGCGGGCAGGGGGGAACACTGAAGCTTTCTTT. This sequence encodes CASSPMRAGGNTEAFF.

This sequence joins TRBV6-4 and TRBJ1-6; no clear D. The CDR3 is 14 amino acids. In germline, CDR1 is MRHNA, CDR2 SNTAGT. Trimming took 4 bases from V and 7 from J, leaving 11 bases between them. CDR3 nucleotides: TGTGCCAGCAGTGTGGGAGCAACCAATTCACCCCTCCACTTT. Protein product: CASSVGATNSPLHF.